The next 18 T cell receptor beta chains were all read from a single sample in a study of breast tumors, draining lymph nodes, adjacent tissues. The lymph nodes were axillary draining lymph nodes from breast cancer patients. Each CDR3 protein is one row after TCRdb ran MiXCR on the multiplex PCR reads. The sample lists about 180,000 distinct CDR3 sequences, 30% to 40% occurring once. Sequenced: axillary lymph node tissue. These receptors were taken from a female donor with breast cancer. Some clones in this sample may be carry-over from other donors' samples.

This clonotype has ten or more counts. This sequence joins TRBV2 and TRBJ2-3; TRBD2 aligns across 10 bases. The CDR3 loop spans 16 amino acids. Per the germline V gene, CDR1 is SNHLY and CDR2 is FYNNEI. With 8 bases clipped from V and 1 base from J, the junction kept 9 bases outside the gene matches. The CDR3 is CASSQSLAGGTDTQYF. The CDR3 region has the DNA TGTGCCAGCTCACAATCCCTAGCGGGGGGCACAGATACGCAGTATTTT.

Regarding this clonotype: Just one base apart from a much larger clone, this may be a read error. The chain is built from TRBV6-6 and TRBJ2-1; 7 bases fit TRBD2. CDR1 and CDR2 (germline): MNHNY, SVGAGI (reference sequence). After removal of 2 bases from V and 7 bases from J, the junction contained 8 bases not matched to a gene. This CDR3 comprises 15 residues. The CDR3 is CASSYTVGGWNEQFF. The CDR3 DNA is TGTGCCAGCAGTTACACAGTGGGGGGGTGGAATGAGCAGTTCTTC.

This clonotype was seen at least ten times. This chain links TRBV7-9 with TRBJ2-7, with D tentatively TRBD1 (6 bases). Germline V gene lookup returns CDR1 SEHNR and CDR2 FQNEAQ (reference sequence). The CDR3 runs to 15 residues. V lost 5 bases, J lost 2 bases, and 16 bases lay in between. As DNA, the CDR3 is TGTGCCAGCAGCACCGGTGGGGGCAGAACCTACGAGCAGTACTTC. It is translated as CASSTGGGRTYEQYF.

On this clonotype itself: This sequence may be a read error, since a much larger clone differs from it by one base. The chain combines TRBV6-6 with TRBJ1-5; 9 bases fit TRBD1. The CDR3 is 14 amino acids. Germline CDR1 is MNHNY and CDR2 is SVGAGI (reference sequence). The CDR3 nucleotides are TGTGCCAACAGTACACAGGGGGCGCGGCAGCCCCAGCATTTT. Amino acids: CANSTQGARQPQHF.

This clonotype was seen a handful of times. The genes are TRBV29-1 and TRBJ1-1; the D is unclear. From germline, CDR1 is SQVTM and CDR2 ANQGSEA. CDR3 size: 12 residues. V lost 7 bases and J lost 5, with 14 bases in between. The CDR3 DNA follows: TGCAGCGCCCAGAGGATGGAGACTGAAGCTTTCTTT. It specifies CSAQRMETEAFF. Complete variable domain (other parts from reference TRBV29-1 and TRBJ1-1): SAVISQKPSRDICQRGTSLTIQCQVDSQVTMMFWYRQQPGQSLTLIATANQGSEATYESGFVIDKFPISRPNLTFSTLTVSNMSPEDSSIYLCSAQRMETEAFFGQGTRLTVV.

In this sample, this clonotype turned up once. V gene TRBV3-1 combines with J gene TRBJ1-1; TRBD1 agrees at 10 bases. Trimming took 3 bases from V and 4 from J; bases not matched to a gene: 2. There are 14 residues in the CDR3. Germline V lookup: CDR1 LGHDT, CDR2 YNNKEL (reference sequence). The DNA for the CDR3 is TGTGCCAGCAGCCAGACAGGGGGCTTCACTGAAGCTTTCTTT. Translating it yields CASSQTGGFTEAFF.

CDR3 bases: TGTGCCAGCAGCTCCGAACCGGGACTAGGAGGGGGGAGAGAGACCCAGTACTTC. The encoded protein is CASSSEPGLGGGRETQYF. V is TRBV7-9 and J is TRBJ2-5, with TRBD2 matching over 8 bases. Germline-derived CDR1 and CDR2 are SEHNR and FQNEAQ (reference sequence). Trimming took 4 bases from V and 4 from J; bases not matched to a gene: 17. The CDR3 runs to 18 residues. The variable domain in full, with the rest retrieved from reference TRBV7-9 and TRBJ2-5, is DTGVSQNPRHKITKRGQNVTFRCDPISEHNRLYWYRQTLGQGPEFLTYFQNEAQLEKSRLLSDRFSAERPKGSFSTLEIQRTEQGDSAMYLCASSSEPGLGGGRETQYFGPGTRLLVL.

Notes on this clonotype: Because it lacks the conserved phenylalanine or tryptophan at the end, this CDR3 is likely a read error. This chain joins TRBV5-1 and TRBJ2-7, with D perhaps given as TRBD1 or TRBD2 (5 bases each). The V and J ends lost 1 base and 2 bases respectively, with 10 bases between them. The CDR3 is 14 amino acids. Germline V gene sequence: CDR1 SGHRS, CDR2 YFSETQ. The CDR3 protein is CASSLRGRTYEQYS. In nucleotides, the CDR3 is TGCGCCAGCAGCTTGCGGGGCAGGACCTACGAGCAGTACTCC.

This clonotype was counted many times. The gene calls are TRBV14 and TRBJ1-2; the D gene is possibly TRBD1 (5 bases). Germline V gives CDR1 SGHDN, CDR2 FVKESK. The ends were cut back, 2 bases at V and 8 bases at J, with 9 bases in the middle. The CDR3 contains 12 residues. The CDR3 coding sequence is TGTGCCAGCAGCCAACAGAAGGGGGGCTACACCTTC. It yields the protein CASSQQKGGYTF.

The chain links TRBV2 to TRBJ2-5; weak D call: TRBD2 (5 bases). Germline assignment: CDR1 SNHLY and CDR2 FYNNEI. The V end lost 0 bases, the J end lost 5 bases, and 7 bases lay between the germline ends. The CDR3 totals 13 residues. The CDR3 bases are TGTGCCAGCAGTGAAGCAAGGAGGGAGACCCAGTACTTC. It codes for CASSEARRETQYF.

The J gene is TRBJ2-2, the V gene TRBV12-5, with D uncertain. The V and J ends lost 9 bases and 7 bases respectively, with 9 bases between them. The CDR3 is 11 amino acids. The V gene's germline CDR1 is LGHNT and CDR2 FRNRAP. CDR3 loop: CARHLGGELFF. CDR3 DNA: TGTGCTAGACATTTAGGCGGGGAGCTGTTTTTT.

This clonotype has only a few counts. CDR3 residues: CASSVPRQGVQPQHF. As DNA, the CDR3 is TGTGCCAGCAGTGTCCCCCGACAGGGGGTGCAGCCCCAGCATTTT. This rearrangement joins TRBV28 to TRBJ1-5; 9 positions agree with TRBD1. The CDR3 is 15 amino acids. V gave up 5 bases and J gave up 7 bases; unmatched junction bases: 9. In germline, CDR1 is MDHEN, CDR2 SYDVKM.

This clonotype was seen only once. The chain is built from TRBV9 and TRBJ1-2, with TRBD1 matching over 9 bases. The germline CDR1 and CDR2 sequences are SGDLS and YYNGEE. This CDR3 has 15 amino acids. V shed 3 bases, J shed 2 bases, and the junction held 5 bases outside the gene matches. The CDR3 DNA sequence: TGTGCCAGCAGCGGAAAGGACAGGGGCAACTATGGCTACACCTTC. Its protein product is CASSGKDRGNYGYTF.

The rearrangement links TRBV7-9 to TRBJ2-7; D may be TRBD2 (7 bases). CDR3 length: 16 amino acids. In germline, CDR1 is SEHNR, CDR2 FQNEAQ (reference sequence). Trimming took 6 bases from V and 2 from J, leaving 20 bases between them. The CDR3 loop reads CASSPEGGGVTYEQYF. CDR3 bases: TGTGCCAGCAGTCCCGAAGGAGGGGGGGTTACCTACGAGCAGTACTTC.

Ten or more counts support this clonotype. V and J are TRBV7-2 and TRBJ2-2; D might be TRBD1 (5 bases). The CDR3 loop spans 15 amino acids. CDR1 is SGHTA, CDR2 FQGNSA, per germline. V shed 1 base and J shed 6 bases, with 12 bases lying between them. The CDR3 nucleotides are TGTGCCAGCAGCTTAGTTGGGAAGACAGCCGGGGAGCTGTTTTTT. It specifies CASSLVGKTAGELFF.

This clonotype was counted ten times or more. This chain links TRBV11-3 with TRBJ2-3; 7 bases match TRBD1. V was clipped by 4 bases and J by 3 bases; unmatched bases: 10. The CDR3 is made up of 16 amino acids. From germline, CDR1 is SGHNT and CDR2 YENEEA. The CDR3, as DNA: TGTGCCAGCAGCTCGTATAACCAGGACAGGACAGATACGCAGTATTTT. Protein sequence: CASSSYNQDRTDTQYF.

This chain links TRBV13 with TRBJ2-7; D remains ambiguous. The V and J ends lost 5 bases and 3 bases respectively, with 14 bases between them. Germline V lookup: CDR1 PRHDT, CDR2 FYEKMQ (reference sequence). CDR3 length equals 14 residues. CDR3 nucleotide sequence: TGTGCCAGCAGCATGCACGGGCACCGCTACGAGCAGTACTTC. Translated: CASSMHGHRYEQYF.

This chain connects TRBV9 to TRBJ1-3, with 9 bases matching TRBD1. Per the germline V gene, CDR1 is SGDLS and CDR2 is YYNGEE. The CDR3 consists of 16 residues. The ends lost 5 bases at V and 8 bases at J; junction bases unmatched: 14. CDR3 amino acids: CASSHQGQGSGYTIYF. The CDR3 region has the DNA TGTGCCAGCAGTCACCAAGGACAGGGGAGTGGCTACACCATATATTTT.